This T cell receptor beta chain stems from a study of T-cell memory formation after mild COVID-19. TCRdb recomputed calls from the 5' RACE reads with MiXCR, one row per CDR3 protein. The profile covers a few hundred thousand distinct CDR3 sequences, with around 21% appearing a single time and around 13% taken by the ten largest. The CDR3 loop spans 15 amino acids. The trim removed 4 bases at V and 2 bases at J, leaving 5 bases unmatched. Germline V CDR1 and CDR2: KGHDR, SFDVKD. General study findings and limits: Of the contracting clones, CD4+ ones lay mainly in CM and EM, and CD8+ ones in EMRA. Specificity for SARS-CoV-2 was not confirmed among the second-wave clones peaking on day 37.

This clonotype has a handful of counts. No antigen is known for it. Input material: PBMCs or a T cell subset sorted from them (not recorded which). This TCR derives from an adult woman who had mild COVID-19 (a few samples of this study predate the infection). Cell type and time point are not known. The chain employs TRBV24-1 and TRBJ1-2; TRBD1 agrees at 8 bases. This CDR3 reads CATSEPGQGNYGYTF. Here the CDR3 DNA reads TGTGCCACCAGTGAACCAGGACAGGGAAACTATGGCTACACCTTC.